The rows below give T cell receptor beta chains drawn from one sample of a study of T cell changes during pregnancy in multiple sclerosis. Profiling relied on immunoSEQ multiplex PCR, and the TCRdb table lists in-frame clones only, not all of them. This sample yields approximately 82,000 clones, of which 75% to 95% are seen a single time; 0.45% to 0.6% belongs to the top ten. Sequences were derived from CD4+ T cells from peripheral blood mononuclear cells, sampled in the second trimester of pregnancy. Receptors originate from a female donor with multiple sclerosis, enrolled in a pregnancy study. Both conserved end residues are part of each CDR3. Fields, in order: clone size, V gene, D gene, CDR3 protein. A D gene is named only where the DNA matches it firmly. Some rows have no size entry. The others give once, few or many, or a class for an expanded clone.

clone size: once; V gene: TRBV7-8; D gene: TRBD2; CDR3 protein: CASSSRTLAGGFPNTGELFF
clone size: -; V gene: TRBV15; D gene: -; CDR3 protein: CATSRDPRGDTEAFF
clone size: -; V gene: TRBV5-8; D gene: -; CDR3 protein: CASSFGASYEQYF
clone size: -; V gene: TRBV7-9; D gene: TRBD1; CDR3 protein: CASSERQGLGTQYF
clone size: -; V gene: TRBV14; D gene: -; CDR3 protein: CASSQGPVGGWNIQYF
clone size: -; V gene: TRBV19; D gene: -; CDR3 protein: CASKNRNGLNTEAFF
clone size: -; V gene: TRBV11-2; D gene: -; CDR3 protein: CASSLGPGAGRTEAFF
clone size: -; V gene: TRBV9; D gene: TRBD2; CDR3 protein: CASSTRGGDLNTQYF
clone size: few; V gene: TRBV27; D gene: TRBD1; CDR3 protein: CASRNRDRGPGTEAFF
clone size: -; V gene: TRBV7-2; D gene: TRBD1; CDR3 protein: CASSYRTGTNTEAFF
clone size: few; V gene: TRBV28; D gene: -; CDR3 protein: CASSSTLDRRRHF
clone size: -; V gene: TRBV27; D gene: TRBD1; CDR3 protein: CASSGIRTGDRYGYTF
clone size: -; V gene: TRBV11-2; D gene: TRBD2; CDR3 protein: CASSLDLLAGRYF
clone size: -; V gene: TRBV5-1; D gene: -; CDR3 protein: CASSLEGPPSAGNTIYF
clone size: -; V gene: TRBV5-1; D gene: -; CDR3 protein: CASRGSGANEQYF
clone size: -; V gene: TRBV11-1; D gene: TRBD1; CDR3 protein: CASSPGGDEQYF
clone size: once; V gene: TRBV5-1; D gene: TRBD2; CDR3 protein: CASSLFDLRGAGELFF
clone size: once; V gene: TRBV4-1; D gene: -; CDR3 protein: CASSQPYAGNTIYF
clone size: -; V gene: TRBV30; D gene: -; CDR3 protein: CAWSHPNSPLHF
clone size: -; V gene: TRBV18; D gene: -; CDR3 protein: CASSSLTGFGNEQFF
clone size: -; V gene: TRBV19; D gene: -; CDR3 protein: CASSIFSAGSGGYTF
clone size: -; V gene: TRBV28; D gene: -; CDR3 protein: CASREGGYEQYF